Shown below are 8 T cell receptor beta chains from a single sample sequenced in a study of glioma-infiltrating T cells after dendritic cell vaccination. Some clones are missing from TCRdb's copy, which holds only in-frame ones; the method was immunoSEQ multiplex PCR. This sample has roughly 47,000 clones; over 75% occur once, and the top ten carry 9.5% to 12%. The input for sequencing was blood, taken before dendritic cell vaccination. The receptor set was obtained from a human donor with glioblastoma.

The chain recombines TRBV18 with TRBJ2-7; unclear D gene. The CDR3 contains 14 residues. CDR1 and CDR2 from the germline V gene are KGHSH and LQKENI. V shed 1 base and J shed 10 bases, with 17 bases lying between them. For the CDR3, the DNA is TGTGCCAGCTCACCACTAGTACTGCTCGAAACCCAGTACTTC. Residues: CASSPLVLLETQYF.

The chain links TRBV9 to TRBJ2-5, with D perhaps matching TRBD1 (5 bases). The germline gives CDR1 SGDLS, CDR2 YYNGEE. This CDR3 comprises 14 residues. V was clipped by 2 bases and J by 5 bases, with 13 bases between them. CDR3 bases: TGTGCCAGCAGCGTTCGTGCAGGGCTGGAGACCCAGTACTTC. Protein sequence: CASSVRAGLETQYF.

V gene TRBV29-1 combines with J gene TRBJ2-1, with 10 nucleotides matching TRBD1. With 6 bases clipped from V and 4 bases from J, the junction kept 6 bases outside the gene matches. The CDR3 has 14 amino acids. Germline assignment: CDR1 SQVTM and CDR2 ANQGSEA. Here the CDR3 DNA reads TGCAGCGTAAGGGGACAGGGGACTTACAATGAGCAGTTCTTC. Protein: CSVRGQGTYNEQFF.

This clone is a singleton in its sample. The rearrangement uses TRBV11-2 and TRBJ1-1; D is unresolved. This CDR3 contains 13 residues. Germline CDR1 and CDR2: SGHAT and FQNNGV. V was pared by 3 bases and J by 3 bases, with 8 bases between. The chain's CDR3 is CASSFRPDTEAFF. The CDR3 coding sequence is TGTGCCAGCAGCTTTCGCCCAGACACTGAAGCTTTCTTT.

The J gene is TRBJ2-3, the V gene TRBV10-1, with 10 bases matching TRBD1. Germline trimming cut 0 bases from V and 4 bases from J; bases unmatched to any gene: 1. The CDR3 has 15 residues. CDR1 is WNHNN, CDR2 SYGVQD, per germline (reference sequence). CDR3 DNA: TGCGCCAGCAGTGAGTCGACAGGGGGCCCAGATACGCAGTATTTT. Translated: CASSESTGGPDTQYF.

This chain uses TRBV19 with TRBJ2-7; TRBD1 matches 11 bases. After removal of 8 bases from V and 3 bases from J, the junction contained 9 bases not matched to a gene. Germline V gene data show CDR1 as LNHDA and CDR2 as SQIVND (reference sequence). The CDR3 is 15 amino acids. The CDR3 spells CASSHRDRGFYEQYF. In DNA, the CDR3 is TGTGCCAGTTCTCACCGGGACAGGGGGTTCTACGAGCAGTACTTC.

The rearrangement uses TRBV9 and TRBJ1-4; TRBD1 matches at 10 bases. Germline CDR1 SGDLS, CDR2 YYNGEE. V gave up 4 bases and J gave up 0 bases; unmatched junction bases: 9. This CDR3 comprises 18 residues. The CDR3 spells CASSSPDRGFTTNEKLFF. The CDR3 DNA reads TGTGCCAGCAGCTCGCCGGACAGGGGGTTTACAACTAATGAAAAACTGTTTTTT.

This clone was found once. The V and J genes are TRBV5-1 and TRBJ2-5; D is uncertain. The V end was cut by 0 bases, the J end by 11 bases, with 11 bases between. From germline, CDR1 is SGHRS and CDR2 YFSETQ. This CDR3 contains 12 residues. This CDR3 reads CASSLDGFGQYF. CDR3 nucleotide sequence: TGCGCCAGCAGCTTGGATGGGTTCGGGCAGTACTTC.